This T cell receptor (beta chain) derives from a study of T cell responses to AZD1222 COVID-19 vaccine. Broader study findings: The study identified only a handful of AZD1222 recipients as seropositive at baseline.

Assay used: immunoSEQ multiplex PCR; TCRdb lists only in-frame clones, some missing. Of approximately 120,000 clones listed, about 85% are singletons. On this clone itself: Its target is unknown.

Germline V gene sequence: CDR1 LNHDA, CDR2 SQIVND (reference sequence). V trimming: 3 bases; J trimming: 3 bases; junction bases outside the gene matches: 13. The CDR3 spans 17 residues. This TCR was recovered from an adult in good health. The chain joins TRBV19 to TRBJ1-1; 7 bases agree with TRBD1. The sample consisted of peripheral blood, taken on day 0 of AZD1222 vaccination. The chain's CDR3 is CASSMRQQGSRDTEAFF. DNA of the CDR3: TGTGCCAGTAGTATGAGGCAACAGGGGTCGCGCGACACTGAAGCTTTCTTT.